This TCR beta chain derives from a study of blood T cell repertoires in COVID-19. Study summary: T cells, B-cell-depleted T cells, or PBMCs supplied cDNA or gDNA.

TCRdb keeps only in-frame clones here, not all; method: immunoSEQ multiplex PCR. The sample holds a few hundred thousand clones, 75% to 85% seen once. This CDR3 has 15 amino acids. Trimming took off 3 bases at V and 7 bases at J, with 18 bases between the two ends. Germline V CDR1 and CDR2: LNHDA, SQIVND (reference sequence). The chain carries TRBV19 and TRBJ1-2; TRBD1 is a possible D gene (5 bases). The source of this sequence is a woman aged 40-49 years with acute COVID-19. Sequenced sample: PBMCs or T cells enriched from blood (not recorded which). The CDR3, as DNA: TGTGCCAGTAGTATTTTGTTAGGACAAACGCCTGGCTACACCTTC. It translates to CASSILLGQTPGYTF.